The clone carrying this TCR beta chain was observed at least ten times. There were TCR beta CDR3 regions amplified from RNA transcripts. A first-round RT-PCR of the TCR CDR3 used the HTBI primer set. TCRdb recomputed calls from the multiplex PCR reads with MiXCR, one row per CDR3 protein. The sample includes 310,000 or so distinct CDR3 sequences, around 15% of them seen just once. The CDR3 is made up of 12 amino acids. V shed 8 bases and J shed 5 bases, with 12 bases lying between them. From germline, CDR1 is MNHNS and CDR2 SASEGT. This entry is derived from a study of T cells in Graves' hyperthyroidism and ophthalmopathy.

Sequences were obtained from blood. The sequence was collected from a woman aged 55-70 years with Graves' ophthalmopathy. The chain combines TRBV6-1 with TRBJ2-5, with D perhaps TRBD2 (7 bases). The CDR3 here is CASRGGGETQYF. The CDR3 DNA reads as TGTGCCAGCCGGGGAGGGGGGGAGACCCAGTACTTC.